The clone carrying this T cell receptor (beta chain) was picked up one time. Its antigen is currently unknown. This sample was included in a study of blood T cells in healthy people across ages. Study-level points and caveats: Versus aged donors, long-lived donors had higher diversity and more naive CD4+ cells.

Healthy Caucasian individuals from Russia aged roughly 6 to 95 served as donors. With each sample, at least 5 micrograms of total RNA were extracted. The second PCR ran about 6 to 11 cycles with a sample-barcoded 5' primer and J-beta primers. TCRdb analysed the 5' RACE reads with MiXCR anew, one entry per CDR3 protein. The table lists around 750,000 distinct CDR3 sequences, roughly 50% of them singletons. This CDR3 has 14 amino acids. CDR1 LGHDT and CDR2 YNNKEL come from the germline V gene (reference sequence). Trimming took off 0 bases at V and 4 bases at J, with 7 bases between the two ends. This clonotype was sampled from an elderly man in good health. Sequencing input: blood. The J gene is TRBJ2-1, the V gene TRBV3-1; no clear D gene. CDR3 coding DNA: TGTGCCAGCAGCCAAGAAAAAGTTTACAATGAGCAGTTCTTC. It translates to CASSQEKVYNEQFF.